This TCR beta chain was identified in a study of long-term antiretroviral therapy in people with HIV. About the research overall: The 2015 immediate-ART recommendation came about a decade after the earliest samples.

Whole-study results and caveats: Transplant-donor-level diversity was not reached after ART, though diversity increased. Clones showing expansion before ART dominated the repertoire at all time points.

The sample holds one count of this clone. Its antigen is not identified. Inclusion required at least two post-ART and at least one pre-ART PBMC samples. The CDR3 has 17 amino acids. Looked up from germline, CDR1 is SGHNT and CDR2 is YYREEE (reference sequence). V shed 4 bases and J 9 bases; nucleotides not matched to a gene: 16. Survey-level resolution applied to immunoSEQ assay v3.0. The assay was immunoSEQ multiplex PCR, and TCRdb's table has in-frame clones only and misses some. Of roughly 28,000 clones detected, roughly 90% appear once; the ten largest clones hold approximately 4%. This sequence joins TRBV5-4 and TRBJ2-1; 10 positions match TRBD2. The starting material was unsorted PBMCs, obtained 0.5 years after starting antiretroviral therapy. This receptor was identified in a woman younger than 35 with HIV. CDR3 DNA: TGTGCCAGCAGCCCTCCCCCCAGCGGGAGGGGGGGCAGTGAGCAGTTCTTC. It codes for CASSPPPSGRGGSEQFF.